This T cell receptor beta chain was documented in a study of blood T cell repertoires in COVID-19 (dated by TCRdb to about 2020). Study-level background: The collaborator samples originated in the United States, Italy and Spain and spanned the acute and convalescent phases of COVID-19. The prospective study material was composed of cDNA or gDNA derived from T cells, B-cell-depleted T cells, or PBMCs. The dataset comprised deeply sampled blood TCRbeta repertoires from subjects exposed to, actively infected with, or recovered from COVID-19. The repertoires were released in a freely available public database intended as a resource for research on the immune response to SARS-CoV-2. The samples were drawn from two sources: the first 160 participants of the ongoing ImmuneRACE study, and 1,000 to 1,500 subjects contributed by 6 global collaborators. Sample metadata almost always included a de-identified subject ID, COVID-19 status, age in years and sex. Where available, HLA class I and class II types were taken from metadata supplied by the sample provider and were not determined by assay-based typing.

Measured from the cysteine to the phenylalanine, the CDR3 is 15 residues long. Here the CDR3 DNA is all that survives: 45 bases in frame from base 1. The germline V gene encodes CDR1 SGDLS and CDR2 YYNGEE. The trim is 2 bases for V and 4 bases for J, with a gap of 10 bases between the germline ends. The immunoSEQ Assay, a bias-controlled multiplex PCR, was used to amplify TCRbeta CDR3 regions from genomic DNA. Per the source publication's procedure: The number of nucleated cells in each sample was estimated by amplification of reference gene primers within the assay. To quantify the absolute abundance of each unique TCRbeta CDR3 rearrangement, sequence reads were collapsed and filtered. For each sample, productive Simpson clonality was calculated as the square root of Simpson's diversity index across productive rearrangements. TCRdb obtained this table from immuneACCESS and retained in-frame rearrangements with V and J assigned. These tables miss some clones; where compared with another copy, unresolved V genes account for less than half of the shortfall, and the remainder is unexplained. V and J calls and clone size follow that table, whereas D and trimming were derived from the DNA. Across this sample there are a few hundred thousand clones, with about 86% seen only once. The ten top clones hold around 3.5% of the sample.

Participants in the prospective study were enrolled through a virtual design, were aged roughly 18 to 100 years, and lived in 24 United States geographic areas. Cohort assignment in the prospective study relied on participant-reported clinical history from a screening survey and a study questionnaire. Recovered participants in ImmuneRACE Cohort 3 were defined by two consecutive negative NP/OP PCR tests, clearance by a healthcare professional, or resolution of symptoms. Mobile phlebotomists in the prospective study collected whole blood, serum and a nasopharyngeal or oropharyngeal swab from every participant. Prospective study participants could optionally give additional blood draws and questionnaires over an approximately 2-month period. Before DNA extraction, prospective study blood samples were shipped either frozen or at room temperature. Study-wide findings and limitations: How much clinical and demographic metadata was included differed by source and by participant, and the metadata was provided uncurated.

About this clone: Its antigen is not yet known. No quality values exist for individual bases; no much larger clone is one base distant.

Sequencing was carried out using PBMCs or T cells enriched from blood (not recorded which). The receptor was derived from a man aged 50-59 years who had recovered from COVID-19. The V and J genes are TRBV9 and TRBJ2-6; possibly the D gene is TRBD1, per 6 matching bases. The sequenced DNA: TGTGCCAGCAGCGTTGGCCAGGGGGGGGCCAACGTCCTGACTTTC. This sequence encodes CASSVGQGGANVLTF.